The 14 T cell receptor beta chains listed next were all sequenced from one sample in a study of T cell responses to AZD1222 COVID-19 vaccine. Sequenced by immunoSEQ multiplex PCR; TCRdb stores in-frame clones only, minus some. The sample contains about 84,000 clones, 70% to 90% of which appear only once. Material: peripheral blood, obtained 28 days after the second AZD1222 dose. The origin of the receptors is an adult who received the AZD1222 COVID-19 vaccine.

For the CDR3, the DNA is TGTGCCACGGCTCCGGGACACATGCCGGACTACGAGCAGTACGTC. Translation gives CATAPGHMPDYEQYV. The rearrangement links TRBV24-1 to TRBJ2-7, with D perhaps TRBD1 (6 bases). Germline V gene lookup returns CDR1 KGHDR and CDR2 SFDVKD. This CDR3 comprises 15 residues. V was pared by 10 bases and J by 3 bases, with 21 bases between.

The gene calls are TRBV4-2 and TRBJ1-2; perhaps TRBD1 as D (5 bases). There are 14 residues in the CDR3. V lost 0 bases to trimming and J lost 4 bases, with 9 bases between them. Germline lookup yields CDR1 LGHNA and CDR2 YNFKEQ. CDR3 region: CASSQDAGLYGYTF. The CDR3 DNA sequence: TGTGCCAGCAGCCAAGACGCGGGACTCTATGGCTACACCTTC.

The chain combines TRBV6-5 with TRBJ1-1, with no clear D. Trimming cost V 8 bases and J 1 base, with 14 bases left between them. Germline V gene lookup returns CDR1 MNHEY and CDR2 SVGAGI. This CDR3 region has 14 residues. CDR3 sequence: CASQGGGPNTEAFF. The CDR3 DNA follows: TGTGCCAGCCAAGGAGGAGGGCCGAACACTGAAGCTTTCTTT.

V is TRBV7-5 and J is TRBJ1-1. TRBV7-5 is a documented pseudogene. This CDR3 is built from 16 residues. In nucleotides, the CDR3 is TGTGCCAGAAGCCCCCGTTACGGGGGGACGAACACTGAAGCTTTCTTT. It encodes CARSPRYGGTNTEAFF.

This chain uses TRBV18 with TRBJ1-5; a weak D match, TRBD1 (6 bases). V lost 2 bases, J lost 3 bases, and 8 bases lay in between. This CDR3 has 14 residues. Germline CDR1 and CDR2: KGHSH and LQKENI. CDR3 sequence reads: CASSPGGYNQPQHF. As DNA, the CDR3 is TGTGCCAGCTCACCAGGGGGCTACAATCAGCCCCAGCATTTT. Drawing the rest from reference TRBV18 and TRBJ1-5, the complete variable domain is NAGVMQNPRHLVRRRGQEARLRCSPMKGHSHVYWYRQLPEEGLKFMVYLQKENIIDESGMPKERFSAEFPKEGPSILRIQQVVRGDSAAYFCASSPGGYNQPQHFGDGTRLSIL.

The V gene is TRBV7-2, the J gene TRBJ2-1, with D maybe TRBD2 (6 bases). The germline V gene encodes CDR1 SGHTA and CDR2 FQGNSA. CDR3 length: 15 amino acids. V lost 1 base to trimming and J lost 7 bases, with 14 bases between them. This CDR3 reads CASSLVFLGGNEQFF. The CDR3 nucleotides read TGTGCCAGCAGCTTAGTCTTCCTAGGAGGGAATGAGCAGTTCTTC. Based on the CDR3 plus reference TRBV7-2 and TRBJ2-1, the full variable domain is GAGVSQSPSNKVTEKGKDVELRCDPISGHTALYWYRQSLGQGLEFLIYFQGNSAPDKSGLPSDRFSAERTGGSVSTLTIQRTQQEDSAVYLCASSLVFLGGNEQFFGPGTRLTVL.

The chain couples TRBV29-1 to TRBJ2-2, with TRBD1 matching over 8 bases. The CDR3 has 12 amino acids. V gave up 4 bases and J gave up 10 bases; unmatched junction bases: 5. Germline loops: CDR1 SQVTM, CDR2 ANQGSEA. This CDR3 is CSVGTGSVELFF. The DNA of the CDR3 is TGCAGCGTTGGGACAGGGAGTGTGGAGCTGTTTTTT.

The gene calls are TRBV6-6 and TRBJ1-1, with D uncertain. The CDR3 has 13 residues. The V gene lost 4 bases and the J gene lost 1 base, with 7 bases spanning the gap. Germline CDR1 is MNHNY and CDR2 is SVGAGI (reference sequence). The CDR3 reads CASSFDGNTEAFF. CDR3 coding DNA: TGTGCCAGCAGTTTCGACGGGAACACTGAAGCTTTCTTT.

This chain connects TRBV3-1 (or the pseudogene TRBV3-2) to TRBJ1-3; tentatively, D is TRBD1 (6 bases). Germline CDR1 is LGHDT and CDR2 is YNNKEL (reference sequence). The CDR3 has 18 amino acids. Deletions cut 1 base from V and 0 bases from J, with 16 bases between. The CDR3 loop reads CASSQGAGQIYSGNTIYF. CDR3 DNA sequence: TGTGCCAGCAGCCAAGGGGCTGGACAGATTTACTCTGGAAACACCATATATTTT.

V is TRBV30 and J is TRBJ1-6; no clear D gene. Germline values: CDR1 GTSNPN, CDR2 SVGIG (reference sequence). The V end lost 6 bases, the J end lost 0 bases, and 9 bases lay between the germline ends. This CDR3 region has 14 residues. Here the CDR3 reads CACGPDSYNSPLHF. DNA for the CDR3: TGTGCCTGTGGTCCTGACTCCTATAATTCACCCCTCCACTTT.

The CDR3 DNA reads TGTGCCACCAGTGACTGGGACAGAAACTATGGCTACACCTTC. Protein: CATSDWDRNYGYTF. The chain carries TRBV24-1 and TRBJ1-2, with 7 nucleotides matching TRBD1. The V segment lost 4 bases and the J segment 2 bases; nucleotides outside the gene matches: 3. The CDR3 covers 14 residues. CDR1 and CDR2 from the germline V gene are KGHDR and SFDVKD.

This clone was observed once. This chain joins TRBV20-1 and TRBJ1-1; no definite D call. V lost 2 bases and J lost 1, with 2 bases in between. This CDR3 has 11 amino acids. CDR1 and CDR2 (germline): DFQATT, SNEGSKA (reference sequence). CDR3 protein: CSARSNTEAFF. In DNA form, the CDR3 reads TGCAGTGCTAGATCGAACACTGAAGCTTTCTTT.

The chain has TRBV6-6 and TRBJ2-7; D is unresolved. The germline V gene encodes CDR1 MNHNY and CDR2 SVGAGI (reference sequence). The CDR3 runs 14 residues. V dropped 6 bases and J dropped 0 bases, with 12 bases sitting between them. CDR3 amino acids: CASRYEATSYEQYV. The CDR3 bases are TGTGCCAGCAGGTATGAGGCCACCTCCTACGAGCAGTACGTC.

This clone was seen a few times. In DNA form, the CDR3 reads TGTGCCAGCAGCTTAAGCGGGAGGTCCTACAATGAGCAGTTCTTC. Residues: CASSLSGRSYNEQFF. The chain combines TRBV5-8 with TRBJ2-1; 9 bases are shared with TRBD2. The J segment lost 1 base and the V segment lost 2 bases, leaving 1 base of the junction unmatched. This CDR3 has 15 residues. Germline lookup yields CDR1 SGHTS and CDR2 YDEGEE.